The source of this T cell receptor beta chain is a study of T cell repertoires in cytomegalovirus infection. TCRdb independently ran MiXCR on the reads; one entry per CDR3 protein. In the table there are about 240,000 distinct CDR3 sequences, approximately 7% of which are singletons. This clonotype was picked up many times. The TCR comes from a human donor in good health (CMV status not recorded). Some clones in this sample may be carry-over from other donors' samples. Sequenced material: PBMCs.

The CDR3 loop reads CSAPITVGDTQYF. The CDR3 bases are TGCAGTGCCCCGATAACGGTCGGAGATACGCAGTATTTT. The chain couples TRBV20-1 to TRBJ2-3; D gene ambiguous. Germline loops: CDR1 DFQATT, CDR2 SNEGSKA (reference sequence). The CDR3 consists of 13 residues. The V end lost 6 bases, the J end lost 5 bases, and 15 bases lay between the germline ends.